The 3 T cell receptor beta chains below come from one sample, sequenced in a study of cytotoxic CD8 clonotypes in ibrutinib-treated CLL. Data came from immunoSEQ multiplex PCR; TCRdb stores just in-frame clones and leaves some out. The profile shows tens of thousands of clones, approximately 90% of them singletons. The sample here was PBMCs, taken after 12 months of ibrutinib treatment. The receptors come from a human donor with chronic lymphocytic leukemia.

The rearrangement joins TRBV28 to TRBJ1-1, with 8 bases that match TRBD1. Trimming at V came to 6 bases and at J to 4 bases, leaving 4 bases not matched to a gene. This CDR3 has 13 amino acids. Germline CDR1 MDHEN, CDR2 SYDVKM. The CDR3 DNA follows: TGTGCCAGCAGAACACAGGGGGGCACTGAAGCTTTCTTT. The encoded protein is CASRTQGGTEAFF.

This rearrangement joins TRBV4-1 to TRBJ1-5, with D tentatively TRBD1 (6 bases). Between the trimmed V and J ends, which lost 1 base and 6 bases, there was a span of 16 bases. The V gene's germline CDR1 is MGHRA and CDR2 YSYEKL. The length of the CDR3 is 16 residues. CDR3 in DNA: TGCGCCAGCAGCCAAGTTTGGTCCAGGGGCGGTCAGCCCCAGCATTTT. Translating gives CASSQVWSRGGQPQHF.

This sequence joins TRBV18 and TRBJ2-2, with a possible D match to TRBD2 (5 bases). Germline V gene data show CDR1 as KGHSH and CDR2 as LQKENI. The CDR3 is 12 residues long. Deletions cut 3 bases from V and 9 bases from J, with 8 bases between. Here the CDR3 reads CASSPGVWELFF. CDR3 DNA sequence: TGTGCCAGCTCACCCGGGGTTTGGGAGCTGTTTTTT. The full variable domain, in which reference TRBV18 and TRBJ2-2 provide the parts outside the CDR3, is NAGVMQNPRHLVRRRGQEARLRCSPMKGHSHVYWYRQLPEEGLKFMVYLQKENIIDESGMPKERFSAEFPKEGPSILRIQQVVRGDSAAYFCASSPGVWELFFGEGSRLTVL.